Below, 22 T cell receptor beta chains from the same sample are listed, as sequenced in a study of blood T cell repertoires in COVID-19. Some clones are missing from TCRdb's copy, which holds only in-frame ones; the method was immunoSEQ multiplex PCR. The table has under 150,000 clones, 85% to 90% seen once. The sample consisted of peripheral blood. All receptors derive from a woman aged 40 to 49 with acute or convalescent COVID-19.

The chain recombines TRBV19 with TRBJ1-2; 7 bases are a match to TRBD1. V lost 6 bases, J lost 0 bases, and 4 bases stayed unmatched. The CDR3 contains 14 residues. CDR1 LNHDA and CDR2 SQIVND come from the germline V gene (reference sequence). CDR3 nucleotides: TGTGCCAGTAGAAACAGGGGCGCTAACTATGGCTACACCTTC. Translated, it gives CASRNRGANYGYTF.

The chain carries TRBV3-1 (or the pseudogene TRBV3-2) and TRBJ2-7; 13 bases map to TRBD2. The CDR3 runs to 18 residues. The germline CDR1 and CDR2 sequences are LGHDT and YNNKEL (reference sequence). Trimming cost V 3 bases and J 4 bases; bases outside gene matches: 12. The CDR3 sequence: CASSHRLAGGPAAYEQYF. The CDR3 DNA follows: TGTGCCAGCAGCCACCGACTAGCGGGGGGCCCGGCTGCATACGAGCAGTACTTC.

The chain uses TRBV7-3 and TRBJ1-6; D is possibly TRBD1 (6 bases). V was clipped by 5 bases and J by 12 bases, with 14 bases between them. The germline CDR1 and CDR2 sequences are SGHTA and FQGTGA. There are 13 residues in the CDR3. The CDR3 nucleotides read TGTGCCAGCAGCCTATCGGACAGACAACCCCTCCACTTT. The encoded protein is CASSLSDRQPLHF.

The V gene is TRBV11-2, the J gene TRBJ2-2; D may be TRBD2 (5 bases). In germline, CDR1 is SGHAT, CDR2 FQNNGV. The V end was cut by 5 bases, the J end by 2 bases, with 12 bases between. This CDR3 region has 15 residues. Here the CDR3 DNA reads TGTGCCAGCAGCCCCCGGGGAGCAAACACCGGGGAGCTGTTTTTT. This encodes CASSPRGANTGELFF.

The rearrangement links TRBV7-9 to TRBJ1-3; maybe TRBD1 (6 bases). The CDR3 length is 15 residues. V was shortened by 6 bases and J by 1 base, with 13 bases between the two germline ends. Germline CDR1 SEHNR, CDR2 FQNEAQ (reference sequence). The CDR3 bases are TGTGCCAGCAGGCCCATACAGGGATCTGGAAACACCATATATTTT. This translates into CASRPIQGSGNTIYF.

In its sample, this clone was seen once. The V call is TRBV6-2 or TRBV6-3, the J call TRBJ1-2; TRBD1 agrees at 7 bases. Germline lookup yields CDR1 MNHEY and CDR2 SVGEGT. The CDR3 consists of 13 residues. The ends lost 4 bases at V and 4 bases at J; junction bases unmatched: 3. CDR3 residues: CASSSTGTYGYTF. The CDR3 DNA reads TGTGCCAGCAGTTCGACAGGGACCTATGGCTACACCTTC.

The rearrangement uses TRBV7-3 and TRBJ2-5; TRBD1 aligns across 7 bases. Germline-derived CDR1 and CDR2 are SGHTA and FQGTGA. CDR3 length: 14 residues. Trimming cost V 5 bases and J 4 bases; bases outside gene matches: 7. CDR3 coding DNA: TGTGCCAGCAGCCCAGGGGGAACGGGAGAGACCCAGTACTTC. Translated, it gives CASSPGGTGETQYF. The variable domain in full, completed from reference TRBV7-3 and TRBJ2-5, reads GAGVSQTPSNKVTEKGKYVELRCDPISGHTALYWYRQSLGQGPEFLIYFQGTGAADDSGLPNDRFFAVRPEGSVSTLKIQRTERGDSAVYLCASSPGGTGETQYFGPGTRLLVL.

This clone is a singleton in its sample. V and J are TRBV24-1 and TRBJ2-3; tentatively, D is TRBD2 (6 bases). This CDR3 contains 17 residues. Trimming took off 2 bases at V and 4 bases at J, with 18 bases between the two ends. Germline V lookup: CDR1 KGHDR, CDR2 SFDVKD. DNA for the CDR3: TGTGCCACCAGTGATTGGAGGGCTAGTTCCACTTCAGATACGCAGTATTTT. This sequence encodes CATSDWRASSTSDTQYF.

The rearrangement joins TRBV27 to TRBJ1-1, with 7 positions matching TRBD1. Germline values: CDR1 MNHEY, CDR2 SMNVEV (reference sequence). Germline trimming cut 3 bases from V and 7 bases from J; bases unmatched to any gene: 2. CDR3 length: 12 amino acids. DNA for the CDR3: TGTGCCAGCAGTTTCCACAGGGGTGAAGCTTTCTTT. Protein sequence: CASSFHRGEAFF.

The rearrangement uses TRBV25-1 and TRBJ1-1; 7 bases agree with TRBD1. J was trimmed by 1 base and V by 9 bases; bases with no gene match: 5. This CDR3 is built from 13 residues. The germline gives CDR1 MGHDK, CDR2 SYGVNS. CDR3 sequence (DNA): TGTGCCAGTGAGGGACAGCCGAACACTGAAGCTTTCTTT. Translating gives CASEGQPNTEAFF.

Written as DNA, the CDR3 is TGTGCCAGCAGCTCAGGGGATGATTCCTCTCAGCCCCAGCATTTT. Translation: CASSSGDDSSQPQHF. The chain combines TRBV7-2 with TRBJ1-5; possible D gene TRBD1, 6 bases. Trimming left V 4 bases short and J 6 bases short, with 16 bases between. Germline V gene data show CDR1 as SGHTA and CDR2 as FQGNSA. This CDR3 has 15 residues.

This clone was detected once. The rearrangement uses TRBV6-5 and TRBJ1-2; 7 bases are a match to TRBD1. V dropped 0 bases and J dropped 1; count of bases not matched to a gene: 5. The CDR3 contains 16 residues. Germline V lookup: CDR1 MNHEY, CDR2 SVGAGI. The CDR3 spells CASSYSRQGNNYGYTF. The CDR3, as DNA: TGTGCCAGCAGTTACTCGAGACAGGGTAATAACTATGGCTACACCTTC.

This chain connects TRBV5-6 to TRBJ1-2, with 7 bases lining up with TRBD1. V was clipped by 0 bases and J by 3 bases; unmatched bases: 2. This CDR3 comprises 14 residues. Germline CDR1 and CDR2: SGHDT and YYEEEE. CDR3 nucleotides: TGTGCCAGCAGCTTGGAAGGGGGCGACTATGGCTACACCTTC. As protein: CASSLEGGDYGYTF.

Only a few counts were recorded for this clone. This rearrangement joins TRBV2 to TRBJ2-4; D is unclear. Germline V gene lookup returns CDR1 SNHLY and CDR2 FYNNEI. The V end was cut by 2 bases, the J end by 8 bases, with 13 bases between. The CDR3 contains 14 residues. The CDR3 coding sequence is TGTGCCAGCAGTGAACGGTTCACGGGTTACATTCAGTACTTC. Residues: CASSERFTGYIQYF.

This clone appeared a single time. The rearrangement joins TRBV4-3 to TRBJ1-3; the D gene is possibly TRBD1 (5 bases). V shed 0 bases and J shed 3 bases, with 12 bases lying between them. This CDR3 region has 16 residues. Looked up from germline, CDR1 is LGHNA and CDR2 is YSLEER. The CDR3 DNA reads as TGCGCCAGCAGCCAAGATATAGGGGAAGATGGAAACACCATATATTTT. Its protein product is CASSQDIGEDGNTIYF.

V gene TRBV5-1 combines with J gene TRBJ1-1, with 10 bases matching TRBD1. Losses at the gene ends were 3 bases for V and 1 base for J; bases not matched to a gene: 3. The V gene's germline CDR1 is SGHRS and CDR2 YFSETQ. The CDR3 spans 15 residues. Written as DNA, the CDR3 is TGCGCCAGCAGCTCGGGACAGGGGAGGAACACTGAAGCTTTCTTT. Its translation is CASSSGQGRNTEAFF.

The CDR3 DNA reads TGTGCCAGCAGTCTCCAGGTGAATTCACCCCTCCACTTT. This codes for CASSLQVNSPLHF. This chain connects TRBV12-3 or TRBV12-4 to TRBJ1-6; D is unclear. V lost 5 bases to trimming and J lost 7 bases, with 9 bases between them. This CDR3 has 13 residues.

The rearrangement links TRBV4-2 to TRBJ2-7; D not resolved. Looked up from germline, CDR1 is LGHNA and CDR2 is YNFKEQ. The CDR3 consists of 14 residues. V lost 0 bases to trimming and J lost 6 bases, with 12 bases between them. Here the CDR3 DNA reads TGTGCCAGCAGCCAAGAAAGTCGGAGCGCCGAGCAGTACTTC. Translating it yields CASSQESRSAEQYF.

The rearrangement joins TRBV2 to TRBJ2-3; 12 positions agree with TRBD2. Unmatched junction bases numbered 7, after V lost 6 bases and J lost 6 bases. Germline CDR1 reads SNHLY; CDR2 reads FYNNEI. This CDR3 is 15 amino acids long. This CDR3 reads CASRWTSGTPDTQYF. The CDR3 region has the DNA TGTGCCAGCAGATGGACTAGCGGGACGCCGGATACGCAGTATTTT.

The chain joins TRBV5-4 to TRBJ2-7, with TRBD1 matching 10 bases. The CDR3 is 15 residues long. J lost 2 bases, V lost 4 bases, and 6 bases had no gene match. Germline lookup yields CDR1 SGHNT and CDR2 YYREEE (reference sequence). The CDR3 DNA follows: TGTGCCAGCAGCCCTGGGACAGGGGCGCCCTACGAGCAGTACTTC. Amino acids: CASSPGTGAPYEQYF. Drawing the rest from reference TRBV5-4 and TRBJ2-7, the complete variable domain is ETGVTQSPTHLIKTRGQQVTLRCSSQSGHNTVSWYQQALGQGPQFIFQYYREEENGRGNFPPRFSGLQFPNYSSELNVNALELDDSALYLCASSPGTGAPYEQYFGPGTRLTVT.

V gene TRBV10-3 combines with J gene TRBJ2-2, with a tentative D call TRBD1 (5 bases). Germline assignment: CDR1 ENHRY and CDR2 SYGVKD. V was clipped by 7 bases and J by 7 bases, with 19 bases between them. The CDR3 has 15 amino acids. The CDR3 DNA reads TGTGCCATCATTTGGGCCGCCCTAGGGGACGGGGAGCTGTTTTTT. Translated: CAIIWAALGDGELFF.

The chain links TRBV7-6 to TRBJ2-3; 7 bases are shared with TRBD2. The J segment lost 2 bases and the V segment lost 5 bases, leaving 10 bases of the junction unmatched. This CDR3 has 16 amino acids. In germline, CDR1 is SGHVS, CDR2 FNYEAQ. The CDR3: CASSGGEGGTTDTQYF. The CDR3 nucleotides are TGTGCCAGCAGCGGGGGGGAAGGAGGTACCACAGATACGCAGTATTTT.